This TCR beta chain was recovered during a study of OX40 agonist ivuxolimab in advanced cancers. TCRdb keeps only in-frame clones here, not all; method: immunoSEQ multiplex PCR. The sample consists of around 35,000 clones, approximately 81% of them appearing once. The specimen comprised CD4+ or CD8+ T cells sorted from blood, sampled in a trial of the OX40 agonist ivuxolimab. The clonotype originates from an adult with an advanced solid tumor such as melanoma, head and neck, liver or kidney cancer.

The CDR3 bases are TGTGCCAGCAGTGACCTACAGGGGGCGTTTTACGAGCAGTACTTC. As protein: CASSDLQGAFYEQYF. The chain is built from TRBV6-1 and TRBJ2-7; 9 bases agree with TRBD1. V lost 3 bases to trimming and J lost 4 bases; unmatched junction nucleotides: 7. CDR3 size: 15 residues. The germline gives CDR1 MNHNS, CDR2 SASEGT.